One T cell receptor beta chain is described in this entry. cDNA synthesis used the whole RNA isolate, giving expressed TCRB sequences. The method was immunoSEQ multiplex PCR; TCRdb's version includes in-frame clones alone and lacks a portion of them. The sample carries roughly 310,000 clones, more than 9.5% recorded once. The data were taken from a study of beta chain features in type 1 diabetes. Trimming pared 1 base from V and 3 bases from J, leaving 10 bases between. The CDR3 is made up of 14 amino acids. CDR1 SEHNR and CDR2 FQNEAQ come from the germline V gene (reference sequence). The chain joins TRBV7-9 to TRBJ2-7, with a tentative D call TRBD1 (6 bases). Sequences were obtained from naive CD4+ T cells from blood. This TCR derives from a woman in her twenties or thirties in good health. The CDR3 here is CASSLEDSLYEQYF. Here the CDR3 DNA reads TGTGCCAGCAGCTTAGAGGACAGCCTCTACGAGCAGTACTTC.